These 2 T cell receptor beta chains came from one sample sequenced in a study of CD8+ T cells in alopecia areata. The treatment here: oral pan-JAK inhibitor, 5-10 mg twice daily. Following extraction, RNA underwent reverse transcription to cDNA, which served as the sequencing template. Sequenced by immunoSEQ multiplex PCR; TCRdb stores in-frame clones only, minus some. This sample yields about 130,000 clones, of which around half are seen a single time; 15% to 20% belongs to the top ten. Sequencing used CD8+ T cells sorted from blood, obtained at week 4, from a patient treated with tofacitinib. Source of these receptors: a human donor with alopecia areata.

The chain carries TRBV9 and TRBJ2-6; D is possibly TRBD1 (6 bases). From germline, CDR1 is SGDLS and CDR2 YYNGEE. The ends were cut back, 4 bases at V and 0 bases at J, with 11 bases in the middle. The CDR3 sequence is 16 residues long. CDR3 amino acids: CASSPGAVSGANVLTF. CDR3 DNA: TGTGCCAGCAGCCCAGGGGCCGTCTCTGGGGCCAACGTCCTGACTTTC. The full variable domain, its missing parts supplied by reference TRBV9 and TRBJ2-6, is DSGVTQTPKHLITATGQRVTLRCSPRSGDLSVYWYQQSLDQGLQFLIQYYNGEERAKGNILERFSAQQFPDLHSELNLSSLELGDSALYFCASSPGAVSGANVLTFGAGSRLTVL.

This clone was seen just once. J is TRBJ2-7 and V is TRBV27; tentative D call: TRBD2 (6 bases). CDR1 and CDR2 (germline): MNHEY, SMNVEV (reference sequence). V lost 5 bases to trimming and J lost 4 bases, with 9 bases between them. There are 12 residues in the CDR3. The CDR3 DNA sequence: TGTGCCAGCAGTGTGGAGGGATACGAGCAGTACTTC. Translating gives CASSVEGYEQYF.